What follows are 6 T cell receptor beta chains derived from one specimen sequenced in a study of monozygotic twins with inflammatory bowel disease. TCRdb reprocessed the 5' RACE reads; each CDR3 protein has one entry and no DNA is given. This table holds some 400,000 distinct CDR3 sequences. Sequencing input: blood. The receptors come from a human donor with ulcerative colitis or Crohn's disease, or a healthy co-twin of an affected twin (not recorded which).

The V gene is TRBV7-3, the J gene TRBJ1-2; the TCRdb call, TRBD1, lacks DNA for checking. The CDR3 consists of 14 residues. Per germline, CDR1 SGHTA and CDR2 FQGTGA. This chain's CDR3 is CASSLGPTGNGYTF.

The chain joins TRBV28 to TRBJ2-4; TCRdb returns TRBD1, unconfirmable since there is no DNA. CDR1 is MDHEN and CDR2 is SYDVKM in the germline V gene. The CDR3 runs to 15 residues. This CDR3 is CASSPGQWAKNIQYF.

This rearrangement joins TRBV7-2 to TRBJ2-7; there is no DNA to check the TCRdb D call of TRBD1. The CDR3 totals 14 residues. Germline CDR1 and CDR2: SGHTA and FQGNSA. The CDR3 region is CASSLDGTAYEQYF.

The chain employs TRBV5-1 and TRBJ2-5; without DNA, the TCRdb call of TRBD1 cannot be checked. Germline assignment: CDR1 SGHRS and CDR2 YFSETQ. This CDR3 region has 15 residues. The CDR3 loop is CASSEAVGTFETQYF. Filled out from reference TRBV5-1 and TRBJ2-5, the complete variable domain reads KAGVTQTPRYLIKTRGQQVTLSCSPISGHRSVSWYQQTPGQGLQFLFEYFSETQRNKGNFPGRFSGRQFSNSRSEMNVSTLELGDSALYLCASSEAVGTFETQYFGPGTRLLVL.

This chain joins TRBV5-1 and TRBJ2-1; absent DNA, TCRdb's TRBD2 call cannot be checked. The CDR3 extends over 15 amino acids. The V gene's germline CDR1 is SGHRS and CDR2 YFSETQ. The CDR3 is CASRPSGGPYNEQFF.

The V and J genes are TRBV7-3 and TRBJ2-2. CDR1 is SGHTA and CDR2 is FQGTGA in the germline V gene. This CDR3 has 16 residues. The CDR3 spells CASSSPIGSSTGELFF. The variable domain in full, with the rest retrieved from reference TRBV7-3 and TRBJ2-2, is GAGVSQTPSNKVTEKGKYVELRCDPISGHTALYWYRQSLGQGPEFLIYFQGTGAADDSGLPNDRFFAVRPEGSVSTLKIQRTERGDSAVYLCASSSPIGSSTGELFFGEGSRLTVL.